These 31 T cell receptor beta chains were all obtained from the same sample, sequenced in a study of blood T cells in healthy people across ages. It was with a sample-barcoded 5' primer and a J-beta primer mix that a second PCR of roughly 6 to 12 cycles was run. MiXCR, run by TCRdb on the 5' RACE reads, gives a single entry per CDR3 protein. The table includes some 690,000 distinct CDR3 sequences, 22% detected once. The sequenced sample was blood. The receptors come from a man in his sixties or seventies in good health.

This clonotype occurred once. The chain uses TRBV4-3 and TRBJ2-7; 14 bases map to TRBD2. With V trimmed by 1 base and J by 6 bases, 2 bases remained unmatched. Germline V gives CDR1 LGHNA, CDR2 YSLEER. This CDR3 has 15 amino acids. As DNA, the CDR3 is TGCGCCAGCAGCCAAGCTGGGACTAGCGGGAGCGAGCAGTACTTC. Translated: CASSQAGTSGSEQYF.

This clonotype was seen more than once but under ten times. The rearrangement joins TRBV16 to TRBJ2-5; no clear D. This CDR3 is built from 14 residues. V dropped 0 bases and J dropped 2 bases, with 7 bases sitting between them. CDR1 is KGHSY and CDR2 is FQNENV in the germline V gene. CDR3 amino acids: CASSQSQVQETQYF. The CDR3 DNA sequence: TGTGCCAGCAGCCAATCCCAGGTTCAAGAGACCCAGTACTTC.

The gene calls are TRBV11-2 and TRBJ1-1; D is ambiguous. Germline CDR1 reads SGHAT; CDR2 reads FQNNGV. The CDR3 sequence is 13 residues long. The V end lost 3 bases, the J end lost 6 bases, and 11 bases lay between the germline ends. The CDR3 sequence is CASSFRRASEAFF. Here the CDR3 DNA reads TGTGCCAGCAGCTTTCGGAGGGCGTCTGAAGCTTTCTTT.

This clonotype was seen more than once but under ten times. This chain links TRBV4-3 with TRBJ1-3; no clear D gene. Germline loops: CDR1 LGHNA, CDR2 YSLEER. Between the trimmed V and J ends, which lost 1 base and 2 bases, there was a span of 9 bases. The CDR3 loop spans 15 amino acids. The CDR3 bases are TGCGCCAGCAGCCAAGGGGGTGACACTGGAAACACCATATATTTT. Its translation is CASSQGGDTGNTIYF.

The chain uses TRBV14 and TRBJ2-3; TRBD2 is a possible D gene (6 bases). Deletions cut 0 bases from V and 4 bases from J, with 8 bases between. Germline CDR1 is SGHDN and CDR2 is FVKESK. This CDR3 is 14 amino acids long. CDR3 coding DNA: TGTGCCAGCAGCCAAGAGCGGGGCTCAGATACGCAGTATTTT. It is translated as CASSQERGSDTQYF.

This clonotype was seen a handful of times. This chain uses TRBV20-1 with TRBJ2-5; 12 bases line up with TRBD2. The V segment lost 5 bases and the J segment 4 bases; nucleotides outside the gene matches: 11. This CDR3 is built from 16 residues. Germline CDR1 reads DFQATT; CDR2 reads SNEGSKA (reference sequence). CDR3 coding DNA: TGCAGTGCTTCTTTACCTAGCGGGGGGGCCCGAGAGACCCAGTACTTC. This translates into CSASLPSGGARETQYF.

The chain combines TRBV28 with TRBJ1-2; tentative D call: TRBD1 (5 bases). The CDR3 extends over 13 amino acids. The germline V gene has CDR1 MDHEN and CDR2 SYDVKM. V dropped 3 bases and J dropped 7 bases, with 12 bases sitting between them. CDR3 loop: CASSFGGAGGYTF. The CDR3 DNA follows: TGTGCCAGCAGTTTTGGTGGGGCTGGTGGCTACACCTTC.

This clonotype was seen repeatedly, ten times or more. The V and J genes are TRBV15 and TRBJ2-3; TRBD1 agrees at 7 bases. V was clipped by 1 base and J by 0 bases; unmatched bases: 4. This CDR3 is 16 amino acids long. Germline V gene data show CDR1 as LNHNV and CDR2 as YYDKDF (reference sequence). The CDR3 nucleotides are TGTGCCACCAGCAGAGTGGGACAGCTTAGCACAGATACGCAGTATTTT. Translation: CATSRVGQLSTDTQYF. Based on the CDR3 plus reference TRBV15 and TRBJ2-3, the full variable domain is DAMVIQNPRYQVTQFGKPVTLSCSQTLNHNVMYWYQQKSSQAPKLLFHYYDKDFNNEADTPDNFQSRRPNTSFCFLDIRSPGLGDTAMYLCATSRVGQLSTDTQYFGPGTRLTVL.

CDR3 protein: CSAPAVARETQYF. CDR3 nucleotides: TGCAGTGCTCCAGCGGTAGCCAGGGAGACCCAGTACTTC. V gene TRBV20-1 combines with J gene TRBJ2-5; D is perhaps TRBD2 (5 bases). Germline V gives CDR1 DFQATT, CDR2 SNEGSKA (reference sequence). This CDR3 contains 13 residues. The germline V and J ends were trimmed by 5 bases and 5 bases, with 15 bases remaining between them.

This clonotype was seen ten or more times. The rearrangement links TRBV6-5 to TRBJ2-5; 11 bases align to TRBD2. This CDR3 has 16 amino acids. CDR1 and CDR2 (germline): MNHEY, SVGAGI. The V segment lost 5 bases and the J segment 6 bases; nucleotides outside the gene matches: 11. The CDR3 sequence: CASSNIAGGQLKTQYF. The CDR3 nucleotides are TGTGCCAGCAGTAATATAGCGGGAGGGCAGTTGAAGACCCAGTACTTC.

V is TRBV6-5 and J is TRBJ1-1; D gene uncertain. Germline V lookup: CDR1 MNHEY, CDR2 SVGAGI. V was cut by 0 bases and J by 5 bases, with 10 bases left in between. The CDR3 spans 14 residues. The CDR3 here is CASSYSGMETEAFF. The CDR3 nucleotides read TGTGCCAGCAGTTACTCGGGGATGGAAACTGAAGCTTTCTTT.

This clonotype was observed a handful of times. This CDR3 reads CSIERGLQPQHF. CDR3 in DNA: TGCAGCATAGAAAGGGGGCTCCAGCCCCAGCATTTT. The chain has TRBV20-1 and TRBJ1-5; 7 positions agree with TRBD1. The CDR3 covers 12 residues. Germline CDR1 reads DFQATT; CDR2 reads SNEGSKA (reference sequence).

This clonotype was found a few times. The CDR3 nucleotides are TGTGCCAGCAGTCTTCAGGGGTTCGCTGAAAAACTGTTTTTT. Translated: CASSLQGFAEKLFF. The V gene is TRBV12-3 or TRBV12-4, the J gene TRBJ1-4, with D possibly matching TRBD1 (6 bases). The CDR3 contains 14 residues. V was clipped by 5 bases and J by 7 bases, with 14 bases between them.

The chain combines TRBV18 with TRBJ2-1, with D possibly TRBD1 on 5 matching bases. Germline V gives CDR1 KGHSH, CDR2 LQKENI. Trimming removed 3 bases from V and 8 bases from J, with 11 bases in between. The CDR3 consists of 13 residues. CDR3 sequence reads: CASSPQGWHEQFF. DNA for the CDR3: TGTGCCAGCTCACCTCAGGGTTGGCATGAGCAGTTCTTC.

The chain recombines TRBV12-3 or TRBV12-4 with TRBJ2-3; D unresolved. Trimming shortened V by 5 bases and J by 6 bases, and 15 bases separated the two germline ends. The CDR3 has 14 amino acids. The CDR3 region is CASSTGVLSDTQYF. DNA of the CDR3: TGTGCCAGCAGTACCGGTGTCTTGTCTGATACGCAGTATTTT.

The V and J genes are TRBV7-9 and TRBJ2-7; D might be TRBD1 or TRBD2, each matching 5 bases. CDR3 length equals 14 residues. V was clipped by 6 bases and J by 1 base, with 13 bases between them. The germline V gene has CDR1 SEHNR and CDR2 FQNEAQ (reference sequence). The CDR3 nucleotides read TGTGCCAGCAGTTCCGGGACCCTTTCCTACGAGCAGTACTTC. Translation: CASSSGTLSYEQYF. The complete variable domain, with remaining parts taken from reference TRBV7-9 and TRBJ2-7, reads DTGVSQNPRHKITKRGQNVTFRCDPISEHNRLYWYRQTLGQGPEFLTYFQNEAQLEKSRLLSDRFSAERPKGSFSTLEIQRTEQGDSAMYLCASSSGTLSYEQYFGPGTRLTVT.

This rearrangement joins TRBV3-1 to TRBJ1-1; 11 nucleotides align to TRBD1. The junction had 12 bases not matched to a gene; V was cut back by 4 bases and J by 5 bases. The CDR3 has 17 residues. Germline V lookup: CDR1 LGHDT, CDR2 YNNKEL (reference sequence). The DNA of the CDR3 is TGTGCCAGCAGCCTTTGGACAGGGGGCTTATCAGGGACTGAAGCTTTCTTT. Protein: CASSLWTGGLSGTEAFF.

V and J are TRBV12-3 or TRBV12-4 and TRBJ1-5; D may be TRBD1 (5 bases). The CDR3 runs to 15 residues. The germline V and J ends were trimmed by 4 bases and 0 bases, with 10 bases remaining between them. CDR3 residues: CASSYSGISNQPQHF. The CDR3 DNA reads TGTGCCAGCAGTTACTCAGGGATTAGCAATCAGCCCCAGCATTTT.

This clonotype was seen only a few times. A much larger clone differs from this one at a single base, so this may be a read error. This chain uses TRBV20-1 with TRBJ1-4; possibly TRBD1 for D (6 bases). Germline CDR1 DFQATT, CDR2 SNEGSKA (reference sequence). CDR3 length: 14 amino acids. This chain's CDR3 is CGARKGGGNEKLFF. The CDR3 DNA is TGCGGTGCTAGAAAAGGGGGGGGTAATGAAAAACTGTTTTTT.

This clonotype occurred a few times. The chain combines TRBV12-3 or TRBV12-4 with TRBJ2-3; weak D call: TRBD2 (6 bases). The CDR3 consists of 14 residues. Trimming left V 8 bases short and J 0 bases short, with 12 bases between. CDR3 protein: CASEASESTDTQYF. The CDR3 DNA is TGTGCCAGCGAGGCTAGCGAAAGCACAGATACGCAGTATTTT.

The genes are TRBV6-1 and TRBJ2-7, with D uncertain. The CDR3 covers 14 residues. V was pared by 2 bases and J by 3 bases, with 11 bases between. CDR1 is MNHNS and CDR2 is SASEGT in the germline V gene. In DNA form, the CDR3 reads TGTGCCAGCAGTGAATTCGGGCGCGTCTACGAGCAGTACGTC. Encoded protein: CASSEFGRVYEQYV.

On this clonotype itself: The junction does not match germline at one end; this may be a read error. The rearrangement joins TRBV7-2 to TRBJ2-5, with a possible D match to TRBD1 (6 bases). The CDR3 contains 14 residues. Germline CDR1 SGHTA, CDR2 FQGNSA. As DNA, the CDR3 is TGTGTCAGCAGCCCGACAGGCCCCCAAGAGACCCAGTACTTC. Translated, it gives CVSSPTGPQETQYF.

The V and J genes are TRBV28 and TRBJ2-5; D call uncertain. The CDR3 is 11 residues long. The germline CDR1 and CDR2 sequences are MDHEN and SYDVKM. The germline V and J ends were trimmed by 5 bases and 4 bases, with 5 bases remaining between them. CDR3 region: CASSKVETQYF. CDR3 in DNA: TGTGCCAGCAGTAAGGTAGAGACCCAGTACTTC.

This clonotype was counted only a few times. This chain joins TRBV12-3 or TRBV12-4 and TRBJ2-2; a possible D gene is TRBD2 (6 bases). The V and J ends lost 7 bases and 7 bases respectively, with 13 bases between them. This CDR3 has 13 residues. The CDR3 DNA reads TGTGCCAGCAAGCTAGCGATCAACGGGGAGCTGTTTTTT. It encodes CASKLAINGELFF.

This chain uses TRBV24-1 with TRBJ2-2, with D possibly TRBD1 on 6 matching bases. The CDR3 spans 13 residues. Germline CDR1 KGHDR, CDR2 SFDVKD. Trimming removed 11 bases from V and 6 bases from J, with 15 bases in between. CDR3 sequence reads: CAIQGFQAGELFF. In DNA, the CDR3 is TGTGCCATACAGGGTTTCCAGGCCGGGGAGCTGTTTTTT.

The V call is TRBV11-2, the J call TRBJ2-7; tentative D call: TRBD2 (6 bases). CDR1 SGHAT and CDR2 FQNNGV come from the germline V gene. The CDR3 consists of 15 residues. The CDR3 nucleotides read TGTGCCGGCAGCCAAGCACCGCGGGGCAGCTACGAGCAGTACGTC. Amino acids: CAGSQAPRGSYEQYV.

The chain employs TRBV18 and TRBJ2-1, with D possibly being TRBD1 or TRBD2 (5 bases each). Germline values: CDR1 KGHSH, CDR2 LQKENI. The CDR3 consists of 14 residues. The V end lost 3 bases, the J end lost 3 bases, and 9 bases lay between the germline ends. The CDR3 DNA is TGTGCCAGCTCACCCCGGGACGGCTACAATGAGCAGTTCTTC. Encoded protein: CASSPRDGYNEQFF.

This clonotype has more than one count but fewer than ten. V and J are TRBV28 and TRBJ2-1, with TRBD1 matching 9 bases. CDR1 and CDR2 from the germline V gene are MDHEN and SYDVKM. The ends lost 10 bases at V and 4 bases at J; junction bases unmatched: 8. CDR3 length: 14 residues. The DNA for the CDR3 is TGTGCCACCTACGGACAGGGGACTTACAATGAGCAGTTCTTC. This codes for CATYGQGTYNEQFF. Supplemented by reference TRBV28 and TRBJ2-1, the full variable domain reads DVKVTQSSRYLVKRTGEKVFLECVQDMDHENMFWYRQDPGLGLRLIYFSYDVKMKEKGDIPEGYSVSREKKERFSLILESASTNQTSMYLCATYGQGTYNEQFFGPGTRLTVL.

The sample holds many counts of this clonotype. J is TRBJ2-7 and V is TRBV7-2, with D possibly being TRBD1 or TRBD2 (5 bases each). CDR1 and CDR2 from the germline V gene are SGHTA and FQGNSA. Trimming removed 5 bases at V and 8 bases at J, with 13 bases between. This CDR3 is 12 amino acids long. The CDR3 DNA reads TGTGCCAGCAGCGGGACCGGTTACAAGCAGTACTTC. Protein: CASSGTGYKQYF.

The chain carries TRBV20-1 and TRBJ2-3, with no clear D. The V end lost 5 bases, the J end lost 4 bases, and 4 bases lay between the germline ends. CDR1 DFQATT and CDR2 SNEGSKA come from the germline V gene (reference sequence). This CDR3 comprises 10 residues. The CDR3 sequence: CSAYPDTQYF. The CDR3 region has the DNA TGCAGTGCTTACCCAGATACGCAGTATTTT.

The chain combines TRBV29-1 with TRBJ1-2; D is perhaps TRBD1 (5 bases). This CDR3 region has 12 residues. Germline CDR1 and CDR2: SQVTM and ANQGSEA. V lost 8 bases to trimming and J lost 4 bases, with 14 bases between them. The CDR3 nucleotides are TGCAGCATAGAGGGGCGCACCTATGGCTACACCTTC. Translation gives CSIEGRTYGYTF.